The following is a TCR beta chain sequence with its context. Sequencing used immunoSEQ multiplex PCR; TCRdb keeps in-frame clones, though not all of them. The profile shows 720,000 or so clones, 80% to 90% of them singletons. This sample stems from a study of shared T cell receptors in the human thymus. Trimming left V 0 bases short and J 5 bases short, with 12 bases between. The V gene's germline CDR1 is SGHRS and CDR2 YFSETQ. The CDR3 has 14 amino acids. These data were also filed under a second study, of human thymus T cells. According to that study: Overlap was high between thymic repertoires from unrelated individuals, as reported in related research.

Sequencing was done on a sample of thymocytes. The rearrangement uses TRBV5-1 and TRBJ2-7; a possible D gene is TRBD1 (5 bases). This sequence was found in a girl under three years old with a congenital heart defect. CDR3 sequence: CASSLEGFGDEQYF. The CDR3 nucleotides read TGCGCCAGCAGCTTGGAGGGGTTTGGGGACGAGCAGTACTTC. Based on the CDR3 plus reference TRBV5-1 and TRBJ2-7, the full variable domain is KAGVTQTPRYLIKTRGQQVTLSCSPISGHRSVSWYQQTPGQGLQFLFEYFSETQRNKGNFPGRFSGRQFSNSRSEMNVSTLELGDSALYLCASSLEGFGDEQYFGPGTRLTVT.